The text below deals with one T cell receptor beta chain. Its antigen is not identified. This CDR3 spans 13 amino acids. Germline V gene data show CDR1 as KGHSH and CDR2 as LQKENI. V was cut by 0 bases and J by 6 bases, with 6 bases left in between. The entry originates in a study of a mutant IDH1 vaccine in newly diagnosed glioma. On the study more broadly: Vaccines began 4-6 weeks after radiotherapy alone, or with temozolomide cycles. Those enrolled had earlier been treated with radiotherapy, temozolomide, or both, mostly both.

Assay used: immunoSEQ multiplex PCR; TCRdb lists only in-frame clones, some missing. The sample records tens of thousands of clones, about 76% being singletons. Time point: week 23, last vaccination. Vaccinated patients received 300 ug of mutant IDH1 20-mer peptide per dose, with topical imiquimod. Study conclusions and caveats: Researchers report vaccine-induced immune responses in more than 90% of patients. Changes to the top peripheral T cell clonotypes appeared unrelated to pseudoprogression.

Sample: PBMCs, taken from a glioma patient whose treatment included an IDH1 peptide vaccine. The receptor was isolated from a man aged 45-65 years with glioma. The genes are TRBV18 and TRBJ2-1; D gene unclear. CDR3 residues: CASSPPRVNEQFF. The DNA for the CDR3 is TGTGCCAGCTCACCACCTCGGGTCAATGAGCAGTTCTTC. The full variable domain, its missing parts supplied by reference TRBV18 and TRBJ2-1, is NAGVMQNPRHLVRRRGQEARLRCSPMKGHSHVYWYRQLPEEGLKFMVYLQKENIIDESGMPKERFSAEFPKEGPSILRIQQVVRGDSAAYFCASSPPRVNEQFFGPGTRLTVL.